These 5 T cell receptor beta chains were all obtained from the same sample, sequenced in a study of blood T cell repertoires in COVID-19. Sequencing used immunoSEQ multiplex PCR; TCRdb keeps in-frame clones, though not all of them. Among 100,000 to 120,000 clones, more than 80% were seen once, and the ten largest hold just over 5.5%. The source material was peripheral blood. The receptors derive from a woman aged 55 to 70 with COVID-19, enrolled during active disease.

V and J are TRBV18 and TRBJ1-1, with TRBD1 matching over 7 bases. V gave up 0 bases and J gave up 2 bases; unmatched junction bases: 3. This CDR3 is built from 15 residues. CDR1 and CDR2 (germline): KGHSH, LQKENI. The CDR3 DNA reads as TGTGCCAGCTCACCACCGACAGGGTCTAACACTGAAGCTTTCTTT. Translating it yields CASSPPTGSNTEAFF.

The chain joins TRBV10-3 to TRBJ2-1; 10 bases are a match to TRBD2. J gave up 7 bases and V 0 bases, and 6 bases lay outside the gene matches. Germline V gene data show CDR1 as ENHRY and CDR2 as SYGVKD. The CDR3 contains 16 residues. CDR3: CAISESMSSGGNEQFF. As DNA, the CDR3 is TGTGCCATCAGTGAGTCGATGTCTAGCGGGGGAAATGAGCAGTTCTTC.

The chain uses TRBV5-4 and TRBJ2-5; 9 nucleotides agree with TRBD2. Germline V gene sequence: CDR1 SGHNT, CDR2 YYREEE (reference sequence). V trimming: 2 bases; J trimming: 3 bases; junction bases outside the gene matches: 8. This CDR3 comprises 16 residues. CDR3 sequence: CASSLSYSGGEETQYF. DNA for the CDR3: TGTGCCAGCAGCTTATCCTATAGCGGGGGTGAAGAGACCCAGTACTTC. Filled out from reference TRBV5-4 and TRBJ2-5, the complete variable domain reads ETGVTQSPTHLIKTRGQQVTLRCSSQSGHNTVSWYQQALGQGPQFIFQYYREEENGRGNFPPRFSGLQFPNYSSELNVNALELDDSALYLCASSLSYSGGEETQYFGPGTRLLVL.

The chain couples TRBV6-5 to TRBJ2-6, with TRBD1 as a possible D gene (6 bases). V was cut by 6 bases and J by 4 bases, with 10 bases left in between. CDR3 length: 14 amino acids. Germline CDR1 MNHEY, CDR2 SVGAGI. CDR3 DNA: TGTGCCAGCAGCCAGGGGAGCGGGGCCAACGTCCTGACTTTC. Translating gives CASSQGSGANVLTF.

This chain uses TRBV7-3 with TRBJ1-6; TRBD1 might be the D (5 bases). Trimming pared 2 bases from V and 7 bases from J, leaving 12 bases between. Per germline, CDR1 SGHTA and CDR2 FQGTGA. The CDR3 contains 15 residues. The CDR3 region is CASSLGGTANSPLHF. The DNA of the CDR3 is TGTGCCAGCAGCTTAGGAGGGACGGCAAATTCACCCCTCCACTTT.